This T cell receptor (beta chain) came from a study of CD8 T cells in ankylosing spondylitis. Study outcomes and limitations: A motif in TCR beta, a set of about 8 highly homologous variants, appeared characteristic of ankylosing spondylitis blood.

It was by quantitative 5'-RACE with molecular barcodes that TCR beta libraries were made. Each CDR3 protein is one row after TCRdb ran MiXCR on the 5' RACE reads. The sample holds some 330,000 distinct CDR3 sequences; 7% to 9% are singletons and the top ten take roughly 14%. Germline CDR1 DFQATT, CDR2 SNEGSKA (reference sequence). The CDR3 is 16 residues long. V lost 3 bases to trimming and J lost 3 bases; unmatched junction nucleotides: 9. Of note for this clonotype: Its antigen is unknown.

This clonotype was obtained from a male donor with ankylosing spondylitis. The material sequenced was blood, either unsorted or a sorted T cell fraction (not recorded which). The rearrangement links TRBV20-1 to TRBJ2-3, with 10 bases aligning to TRBD1. CDR3 amino acids: CSARGDRGHSTDTQYF. In DNA, the CDR3 is TGCAGTGCTAGGGGCGACAGGGGGCACTCTACAGATACGCAGTATTTT.